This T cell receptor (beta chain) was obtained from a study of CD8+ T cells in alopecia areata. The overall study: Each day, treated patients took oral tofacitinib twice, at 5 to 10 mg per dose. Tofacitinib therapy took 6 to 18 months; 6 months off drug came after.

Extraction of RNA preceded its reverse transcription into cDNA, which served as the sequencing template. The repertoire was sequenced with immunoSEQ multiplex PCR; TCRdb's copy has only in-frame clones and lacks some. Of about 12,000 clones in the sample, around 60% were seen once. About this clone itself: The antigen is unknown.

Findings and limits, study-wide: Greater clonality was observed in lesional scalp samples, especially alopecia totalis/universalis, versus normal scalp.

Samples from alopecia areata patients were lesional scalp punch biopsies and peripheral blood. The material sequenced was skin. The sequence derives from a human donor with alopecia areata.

CDR3 coding DNA: TGTGCCAGCAGCCCACCTGGAAGGGGCGGGTCTGGCTACACCTTC. Protein product: CASSPPGRGGSGYTF. The chain has TRBV7-9 and TRBJ1-2; a possible D gene is TRBD1 (5 bases). The germline CDR1 and CDR2 sequences are SEHNR and FQNEAQ (reference sequence). The CDR3 has 15 residues. Trimming shortened V by 5 bases and J by 7 bases, and 20 bases separated the two germline ends.